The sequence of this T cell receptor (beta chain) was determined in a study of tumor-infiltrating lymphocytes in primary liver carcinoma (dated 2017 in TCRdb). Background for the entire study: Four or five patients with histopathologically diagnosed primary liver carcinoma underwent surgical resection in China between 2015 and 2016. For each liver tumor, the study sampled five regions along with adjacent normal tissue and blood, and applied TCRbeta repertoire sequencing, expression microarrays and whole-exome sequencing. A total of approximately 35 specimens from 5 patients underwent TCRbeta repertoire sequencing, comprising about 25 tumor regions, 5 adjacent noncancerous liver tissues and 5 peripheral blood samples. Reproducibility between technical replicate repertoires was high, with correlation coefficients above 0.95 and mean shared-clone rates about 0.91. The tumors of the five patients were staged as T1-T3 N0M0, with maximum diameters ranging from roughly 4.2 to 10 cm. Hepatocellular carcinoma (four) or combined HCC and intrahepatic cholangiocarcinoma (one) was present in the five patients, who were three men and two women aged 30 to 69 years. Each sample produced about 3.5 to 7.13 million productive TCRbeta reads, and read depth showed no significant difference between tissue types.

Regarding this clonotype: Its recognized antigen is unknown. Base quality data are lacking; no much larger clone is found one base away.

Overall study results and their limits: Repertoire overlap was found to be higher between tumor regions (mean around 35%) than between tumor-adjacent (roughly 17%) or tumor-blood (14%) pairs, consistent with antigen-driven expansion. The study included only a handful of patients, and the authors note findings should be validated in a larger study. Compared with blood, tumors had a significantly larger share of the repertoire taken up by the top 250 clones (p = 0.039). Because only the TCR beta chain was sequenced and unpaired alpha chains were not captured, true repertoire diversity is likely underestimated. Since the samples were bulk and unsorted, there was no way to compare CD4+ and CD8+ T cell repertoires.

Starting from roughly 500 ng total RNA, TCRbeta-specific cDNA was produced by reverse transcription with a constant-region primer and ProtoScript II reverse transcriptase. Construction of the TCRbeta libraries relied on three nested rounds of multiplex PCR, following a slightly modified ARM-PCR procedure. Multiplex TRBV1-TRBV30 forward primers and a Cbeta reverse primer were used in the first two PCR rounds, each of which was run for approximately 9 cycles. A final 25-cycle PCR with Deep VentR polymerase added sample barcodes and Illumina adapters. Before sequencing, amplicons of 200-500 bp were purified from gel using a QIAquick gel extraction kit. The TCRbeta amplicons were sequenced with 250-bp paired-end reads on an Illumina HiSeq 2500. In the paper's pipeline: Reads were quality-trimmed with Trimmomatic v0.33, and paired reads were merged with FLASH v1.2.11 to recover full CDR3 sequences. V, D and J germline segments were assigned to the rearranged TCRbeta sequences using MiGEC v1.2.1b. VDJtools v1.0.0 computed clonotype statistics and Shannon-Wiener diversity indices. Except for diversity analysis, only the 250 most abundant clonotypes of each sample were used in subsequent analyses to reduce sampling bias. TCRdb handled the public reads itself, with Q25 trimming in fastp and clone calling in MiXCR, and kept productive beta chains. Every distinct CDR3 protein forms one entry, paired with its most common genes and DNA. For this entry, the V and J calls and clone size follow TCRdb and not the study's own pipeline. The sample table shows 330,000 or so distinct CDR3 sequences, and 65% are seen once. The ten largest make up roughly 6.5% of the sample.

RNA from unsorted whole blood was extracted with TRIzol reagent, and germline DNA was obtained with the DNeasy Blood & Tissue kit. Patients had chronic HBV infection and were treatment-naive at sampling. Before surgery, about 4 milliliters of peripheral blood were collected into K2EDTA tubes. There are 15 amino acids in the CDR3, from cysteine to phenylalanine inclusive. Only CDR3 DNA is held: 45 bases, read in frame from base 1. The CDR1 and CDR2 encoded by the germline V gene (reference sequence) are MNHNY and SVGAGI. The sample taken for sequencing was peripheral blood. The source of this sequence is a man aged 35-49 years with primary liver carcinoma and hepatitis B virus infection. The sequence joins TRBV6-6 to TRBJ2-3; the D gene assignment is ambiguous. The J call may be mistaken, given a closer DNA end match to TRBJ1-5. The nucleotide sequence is TGTGCCAGCAGTTACTCGAGAGGTAACACAGATACGCAGCATTTT. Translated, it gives CASSYSRGNTDTQHF.